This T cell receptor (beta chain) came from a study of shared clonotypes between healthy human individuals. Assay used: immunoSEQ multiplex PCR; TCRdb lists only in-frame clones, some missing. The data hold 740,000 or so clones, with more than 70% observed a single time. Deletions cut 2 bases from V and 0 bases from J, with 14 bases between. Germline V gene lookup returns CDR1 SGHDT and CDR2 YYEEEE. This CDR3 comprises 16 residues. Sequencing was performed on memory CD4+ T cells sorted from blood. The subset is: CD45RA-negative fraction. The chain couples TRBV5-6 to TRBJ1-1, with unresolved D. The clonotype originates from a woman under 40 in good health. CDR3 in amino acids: CASSFLSKVMNTEAFF. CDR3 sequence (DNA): TGTGCCAGCAGCTTTTTGTCGAAAGTTATGAACACTGAAGCTTTCTTT.